Listed below are T cell receptor beta chains from one sample, sequenced in a study of T cell repertoires in cytomegalovirus infection. TCRdb fed the reads into MiXCR, producing one record per CDR3 protein. The sample holds 250,000 to 300,000 distinct CDR3 sequences; around 13% are singletons and the top ten take around 8.7%. Specimen: PBMCs. All receptors come from a human donor in good health (CMV status not recorded). Some clones in this sample may be carry-over from other donors' samples. Each CDR3 is given with its conserved first and last residue. Fields, in order: V gene, CDR3 protein.

v_gene: TRBV7-8; CDR3aa: CASSLEYQRGSYNEQFF
v_gene: TRBV12-5; CDR3aa: CASGAFGQIADTQYF
v_gene: TRBV7-9; CDR3aa: CASSPREYEQYF
v_gene: TRBV11-2; CDR3aa: CASSSNRGTGELFF
v_gene: TRBV7-8; CDR3aa: CASSLEIGNEQFF
v_gene: TRBV5-1; CDR3aa: CASSLGQGRAFF
v_gene: TRBV29-1; CDR3aa: CSGMATDTQYF
v_gene: TRBV7-2; CDR3aa: CASSSGLAGGFGNEQFF
v_gene: TRBV4-1; CDR3aa: CASSHPGLVANQETQYF
v_gene: TRBV7-9; CDR3aa: CASSSGPSGQLLPDNEQFF
v_gene: TRBV4-2; CDR3aa: CASSSRQGLNEKLFF
v_gene: TRBV28; CDR3aa: CASTTEGNRQPQHF
v_gene: TRBV6-5; CDR3aa: CASSYQGAANEKLFF
v_gene: TRBV20-1; CDR3aa: CSARDLVNSSYNEQFF
v_gene: TRBV11-2; CDR3aa: CASSYLSDTQYF
v_gene: TRBV20-1; CDR3aa: CSARRPTYNEQFF